This entry lists 6 T cell receptor beta chains sequenced from one sample in a study of shared clonotypes between healthy human individuals. Naive CD8 cells comprised CD45RO-negative, CCR7-positively selected cells, excluding terminally differentiated effector memory CD45RA+ cells. Sequenced by immunoSEQ multiplex PCR; TCRdb stores in-frame clones only, minus some. The sample contains around 2,000,000 clones, 85% to 95% of which appear only once. Material for sequencing was naive CD8+ T cells from PBMCs. These receptors were obtained from a man younger than 35 in good health. Some clones in this sample may be carry-over from other donors' samples.

V gene TRBV27 combines with J gene TRBJ2-1; TRBD2 aligns across 9 bases. Per the germline V gene, CDR1 is MNHEY and CDR2 is SMNVEV (reference sequence). CDR3 length: 16 amino acids. Trimming cost V 2 bases and J 8 bases; bases outside gene matches: 10. CDR3 loop: CASSLRGGRALDEQFF. The CDR3 region has the DNA TGTGCCAGCAGTTTAAGGGGCGGGAGGGCCTTAGATGAGCAGTTCTTC.

Remarks on this clone: In the same sample, other DNA sequences code for this CDR3. The V call is TRBV27, the J call TRBJ2-7; maybe TRBD2 (6 bases). V gave up 3 bases and J gave up 7 bases, with 10 bases separating them. This CDR3 is built from 12 residues. Germline assignment: CDR1 MNHEY and CDR2 SMNVEV (reference sequence). The CDR3: CASSLRGGEQYF. The DNA of the CDR3 is TGTGCCAGCAGTTTGCGGGGCGGGGAGCAGTACTTC.

The J gene is TRBJ2-7, the V gene TRBV28, with 7 bases aligning to TRBD2. Germline loops: CDR1 MDHEN, CDR2 SYDVKM. Trimming removed 2 bases from V and 7 bases from J; junction bases left unmatched: 5. This CDR3 region has 13 residues. The CDR3 region is CASSLGEGGEQYF. Written as DNA, the CDR3 is TGTGCCAGCAGTTTAGGGGAGGGCGGGGAGCAGTACTTC.

This clone was detected only once. The gene calls are TRBV19 and TRBJ2-5, with TRBD2 as a possible D gene (5 bases). CDR1 LNHDA and CDR2 SQIVND come from the germline V gene (reference sequence). The CDR3 spans 14 residues. Trimming removed 8 bases from V and 2 bases from J, with 15 bases in between. The CDR3 here is CASAPRGSQETQYF. The CDR3 DNA reads TGTGCCAGTGCCCCGCGAGGGTCTCAAGAGACCCAGTACTTC.

This clone was counted between two and nine times. This chain's CDR3 is CAIRANYGYTF. The CDR3 DNA reads as TGTGCCATCAGGGCTAACTATGGCTACACCTTC. The V gene is TRBV10-3, the J gene TRBJ1-2; D is unclear. The V end lost 6 bases, the J end lost 0 bases, and 2 bases lay between the germline ends. In germline, CDR1 is ENHRY, CDR2 SYGVKD. The CDR3 length is 11 residues.

V and J are TRBV7-3 and TRBJ1-1; D unresolved. The CDR3 runs 14 residues. In germline, CDR1 is SGHTA, CDR2 FQGTGA. Trimming removed 1 base from V and 2 bases from J, with 8 bases in between. CDR3 sequence: CASSLSAANTEAFF. The CDR3 DNA reads as TGTGCCAGCAGCTTAAGCGCAGCCAACACTGAAGCTTTCTTT.